The clone carrying this T cell receptor beta chain was observed many times. The data stem from a study of Graves' ophthalmopathy and Graves' hyperthyroidism. As diagnostic evidence, clinical symptoms, serum thyroxine, TRAb, thyroid ultrasound and orbital computed tomography were relied upon. The CDR3 has 15 amino acids. With 5 bases clipped from V and 6 bases from J, the junction kept 7 bases outside the gene matches. Germline V gene sequence: CDR1 SEHNR, CDR2 FQNEAQ (reference sequence). Amplified TCR beta CDR3 regions were obtained using RNA transcripts as template. First-round RT-PCR relied on HTBI primers, and a second-round multiplex PCR came next. TCRdb reanalysed the multiplex PCR reads using MiXCR and keeps one entry per CDR3 protein. Here the sample spans over 650,000 distinct CDR3 sequences, 35% to 50% being singletons.

Sequenced: peripheral blood. The rearrangement uses TRBV7-9 and TRBJ1-4, with 9 bases that match TRBD1. The clonotype was recovered from an adult man with Graves' ophthalmopathy. Here the CDR3 DNA reads TGTGCCAGCAGCCCACAGGGGGCGCGGGATGAAAAACTGTTTTTT. Translation gives CASSPQGARDEKLFF.